The clone carrying this T cell receptor (beta chain) occurred many times. Its target is unknown. This specimen comes from a study of molecular identifiers for immune sequencing clone quantification. The overall study: In replicates, RNA taken from roughly 20,000 or 100,000 naive CD8 cells was divided five ways, and four portions underwent sequencing.

TCRdb passed the PCR reads through MiXCR, listing each CDR3 protein once. The sample holds 600,000 to 650,000 distinct CDR3 sequences, about 20% seen once. Findings and caveats of the study: In naive cells, under 1% of molecules belonged to clones above 20 RNA copies, against over 97% in effector cells.

V lost 5 bases, J lost 0 bases, and 15 bases lay in between. The V gene's germline CDR1 is SGHTA and CDR2 FQGNSA. The CDR3 sequence is 16 residues long. This TCR was sampled from a human donor in good health. Some libraries in this study had Jurkat cell RNA spiked in. This chain uses TRBV7-2 with TRBJ2-3; D not certain. Source material: naive CD8+ T cells from blood, with Jurkat cell RNA spiked in. Noted subset: FACS-sorted CD8+CD4-CCR7+CD45RA+ naive T cells. The CDR3 spells CASSPRLFSSTDTQYF. In DNA form, the CDR3 reads TGTGCCAGCAGCCCGCGACTGTTCTCAAGCACAGATACGCAGTATTTT. Filled out from reference TRBV7-2 and TRBJ2-3, the complete variable domain reads GAGVSQSPSNKVTEKGKDVELRCDPISGHTALYWYRQSLGQGLEFLIYFQGNSAPDKSGLPSDRFSAERTGGSVSTLTIQRTQQEDSAVYLCASSPRLFSSTDTQYFGPGTRLTVL.